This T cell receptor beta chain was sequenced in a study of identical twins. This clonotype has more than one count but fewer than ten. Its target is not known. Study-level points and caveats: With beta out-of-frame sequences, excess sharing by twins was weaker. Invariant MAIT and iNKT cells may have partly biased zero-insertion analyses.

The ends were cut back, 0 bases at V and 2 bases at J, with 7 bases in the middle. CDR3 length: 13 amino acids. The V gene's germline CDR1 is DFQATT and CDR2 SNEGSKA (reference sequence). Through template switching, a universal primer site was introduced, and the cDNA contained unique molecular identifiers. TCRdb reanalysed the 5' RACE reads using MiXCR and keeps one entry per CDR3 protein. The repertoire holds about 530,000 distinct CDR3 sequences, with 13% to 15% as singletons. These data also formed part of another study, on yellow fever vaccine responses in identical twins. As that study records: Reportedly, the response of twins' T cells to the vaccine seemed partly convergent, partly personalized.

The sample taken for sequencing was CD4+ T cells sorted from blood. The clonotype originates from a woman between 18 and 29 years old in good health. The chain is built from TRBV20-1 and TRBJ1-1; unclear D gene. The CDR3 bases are TGCAGTGCTAGAGACAGGAAAAACACTGAAGCTTTCTTT. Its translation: CSARDRKNTEAFF.